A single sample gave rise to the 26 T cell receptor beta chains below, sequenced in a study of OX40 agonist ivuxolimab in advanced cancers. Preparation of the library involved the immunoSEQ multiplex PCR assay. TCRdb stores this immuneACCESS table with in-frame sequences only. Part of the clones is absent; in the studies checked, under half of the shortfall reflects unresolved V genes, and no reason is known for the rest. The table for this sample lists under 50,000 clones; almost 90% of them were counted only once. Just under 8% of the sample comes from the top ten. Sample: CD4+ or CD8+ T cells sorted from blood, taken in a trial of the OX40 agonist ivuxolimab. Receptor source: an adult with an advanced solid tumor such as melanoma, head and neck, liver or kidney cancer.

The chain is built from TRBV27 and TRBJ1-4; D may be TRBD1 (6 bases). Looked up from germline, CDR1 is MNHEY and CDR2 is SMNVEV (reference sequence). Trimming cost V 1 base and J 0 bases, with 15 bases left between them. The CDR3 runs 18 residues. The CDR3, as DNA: TGTGCCAGCAGTTTATTTCCACAGGGAGGTGCAACTAATGAAAAACTGTTTTTT. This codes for CASSLFPQGGATNEKLFF.

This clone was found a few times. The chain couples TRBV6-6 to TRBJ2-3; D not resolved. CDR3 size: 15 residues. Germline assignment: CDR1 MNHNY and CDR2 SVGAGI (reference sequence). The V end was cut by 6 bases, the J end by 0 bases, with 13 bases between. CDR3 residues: CASRQGPTSTDTQYF. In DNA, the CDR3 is TGTGCCAGCAGGCAAGGCCCCACTAGCACAGATACGCAGTATTTT.

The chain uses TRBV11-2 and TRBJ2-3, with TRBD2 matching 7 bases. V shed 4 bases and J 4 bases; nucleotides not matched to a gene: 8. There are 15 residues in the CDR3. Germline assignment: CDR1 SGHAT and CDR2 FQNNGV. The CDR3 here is CASSSSSGMADTQYF. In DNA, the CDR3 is TGTGCCAGCAGCTCGTCTAGCGGAATGGCAGATACGCAGTATTTT.

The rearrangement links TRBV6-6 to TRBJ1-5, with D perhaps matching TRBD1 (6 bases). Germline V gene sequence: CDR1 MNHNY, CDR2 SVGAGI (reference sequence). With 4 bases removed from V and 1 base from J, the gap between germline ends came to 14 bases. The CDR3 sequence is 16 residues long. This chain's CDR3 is CASSSVQGRSNQPQHF. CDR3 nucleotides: TGTGCCAGCAGTTCCGTACAGGGTAGGAGCAATCAGCCCCAGCATTTT.

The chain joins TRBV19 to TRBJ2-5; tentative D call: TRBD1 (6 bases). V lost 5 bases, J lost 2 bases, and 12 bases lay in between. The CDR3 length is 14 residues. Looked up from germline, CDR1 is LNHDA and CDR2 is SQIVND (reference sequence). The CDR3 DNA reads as TGTGCCAGTAGTCGGGTCCAGGGGCAAGAGACCCAGTACTTC. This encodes CASSRVQGQETQYF.

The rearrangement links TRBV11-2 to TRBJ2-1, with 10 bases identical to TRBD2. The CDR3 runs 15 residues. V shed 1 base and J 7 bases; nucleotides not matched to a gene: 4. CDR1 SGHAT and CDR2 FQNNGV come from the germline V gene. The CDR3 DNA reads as TGTGCCAGCAGCTTAGTTATTAGCGGGGGGAATGAGCAGTTCTTC. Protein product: CASSLVISGGNEQFF.

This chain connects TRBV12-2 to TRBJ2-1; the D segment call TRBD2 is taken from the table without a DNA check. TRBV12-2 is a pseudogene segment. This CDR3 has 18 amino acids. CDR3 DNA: TGTGCAAGTCGCTCCTCCCCGCTAGCGGGAGAGTCCTACAATGAGCAGTTCTTC. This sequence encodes CASRSSPLAGESYNEQFF.

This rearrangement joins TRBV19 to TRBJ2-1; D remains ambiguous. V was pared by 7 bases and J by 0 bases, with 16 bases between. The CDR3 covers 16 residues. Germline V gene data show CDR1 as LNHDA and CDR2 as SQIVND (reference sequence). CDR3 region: CASTTWAVSSYNEQFF. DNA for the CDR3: TGTGCCAGTACCACTTGGGCCGTGAGCTCCTACAATGAGCAGTTCTTC.

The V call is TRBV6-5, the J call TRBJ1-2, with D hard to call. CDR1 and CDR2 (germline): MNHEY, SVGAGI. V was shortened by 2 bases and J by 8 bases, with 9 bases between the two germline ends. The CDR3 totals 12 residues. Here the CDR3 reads CASSYAKGGYTF. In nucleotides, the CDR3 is TGTGCCAGCAGTTACGCTAAAGGAGGCTACACCTTC.

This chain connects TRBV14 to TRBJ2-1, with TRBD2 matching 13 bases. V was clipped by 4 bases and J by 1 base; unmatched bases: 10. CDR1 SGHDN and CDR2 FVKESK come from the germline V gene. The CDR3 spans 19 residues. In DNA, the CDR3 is TGTGCCAGCAGCCCGGGACTAGCGGGGCCCTCGTGGTCCTACAATGAGCAGTTCTTC. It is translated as CASSPGLAGPSWSYNEQFF.

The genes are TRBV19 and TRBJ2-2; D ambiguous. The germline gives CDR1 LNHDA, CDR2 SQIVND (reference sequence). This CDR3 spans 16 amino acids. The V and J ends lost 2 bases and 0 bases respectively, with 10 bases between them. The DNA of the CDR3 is TGTGCCAGTAGTATATGGTCCCCCGCGAACACCGGGGAGCTGTTTTTT. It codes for CASSIWSPANTGELFF.

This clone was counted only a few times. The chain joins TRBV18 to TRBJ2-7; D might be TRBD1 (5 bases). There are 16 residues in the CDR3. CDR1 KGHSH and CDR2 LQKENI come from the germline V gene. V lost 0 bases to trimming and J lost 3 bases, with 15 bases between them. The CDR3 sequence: CASSPPGASVLYEQYF. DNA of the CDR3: TGTGCCAGCTCACCACCTGGGGCCAGTGTCCTCTACGAGCAGTACTTC.

This CDR3 reads CASSRGTDGYTF. DNA of the CDR3: TGTGCCAGCAGCAGGGGGACAGATGGCTACACCTTC. The chain carries TRBV27 and TRBJ1-2; 7 bases match TRBD1. V shed 6 bases and J 6 bases; nucleotides not matched to a gene: 4. Germline CDR1 is MNHEY and CDR2 is SMNVEV (reference sequence). This CDR3 spans 12 amino acids.

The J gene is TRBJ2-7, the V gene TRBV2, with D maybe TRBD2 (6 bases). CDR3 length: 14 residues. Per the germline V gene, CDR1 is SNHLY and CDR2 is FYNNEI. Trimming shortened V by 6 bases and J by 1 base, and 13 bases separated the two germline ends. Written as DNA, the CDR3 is TGTGCCAGCAGAGTTGGGACTGATTCCTACGAGCAGTACTTC. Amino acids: CASRVGTDSYEQYF.

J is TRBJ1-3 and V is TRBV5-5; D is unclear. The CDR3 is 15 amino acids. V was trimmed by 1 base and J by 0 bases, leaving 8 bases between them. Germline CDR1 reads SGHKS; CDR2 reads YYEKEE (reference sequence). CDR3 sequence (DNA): TGTGCCAGCAGCTTGCCCGTCAGCTCTGGAAACACCATATATTTT. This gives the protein CASSLPVSSGNTIYF. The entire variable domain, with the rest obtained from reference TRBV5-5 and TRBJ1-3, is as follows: DAGVTQSPTHLIKTRGQQVTLRCSPISGHKSVSWYQQVLGQGPQFIFQYYEKEERGRGNFPDRFSARQFPNYSSELNVNALLLGDSALYLCASSLPVSSGNTIYFGEGSWLTVV.

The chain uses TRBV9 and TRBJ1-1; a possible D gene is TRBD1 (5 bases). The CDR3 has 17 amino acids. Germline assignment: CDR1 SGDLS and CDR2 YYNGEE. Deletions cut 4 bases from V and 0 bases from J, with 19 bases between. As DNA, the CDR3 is TGTGCCAGCAGCTCAGAGGGGTGGGAAGGGCTGAACACTGAAGCTTTCTTT. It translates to CASSSEGWEGLNTEAFF.

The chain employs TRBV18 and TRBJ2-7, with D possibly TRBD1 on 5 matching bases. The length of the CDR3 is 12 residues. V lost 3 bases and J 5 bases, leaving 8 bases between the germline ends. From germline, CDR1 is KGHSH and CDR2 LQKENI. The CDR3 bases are TGTGCCAGCTCACCTGGCAGGGACGAGCAGTACTTC. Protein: CASSPGRDEQYF.

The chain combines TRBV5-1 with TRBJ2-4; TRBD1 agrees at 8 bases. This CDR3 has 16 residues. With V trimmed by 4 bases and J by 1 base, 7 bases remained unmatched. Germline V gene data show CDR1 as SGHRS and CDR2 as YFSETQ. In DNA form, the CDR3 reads TGCGCCAGCAGCGGCGAGACAGGGGTTGCCAAAAACATTCAGTACTTC. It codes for CASSGETGVAKNIQYF.

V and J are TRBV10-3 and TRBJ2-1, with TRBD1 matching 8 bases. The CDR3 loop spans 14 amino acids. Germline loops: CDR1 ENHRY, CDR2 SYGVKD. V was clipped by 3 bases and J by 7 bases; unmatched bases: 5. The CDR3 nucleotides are TGTGCCATCAGTGACGGACAGGGAGTTAATGAGCAGTTCTTC. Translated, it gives CAISDGQGVNEQFF.

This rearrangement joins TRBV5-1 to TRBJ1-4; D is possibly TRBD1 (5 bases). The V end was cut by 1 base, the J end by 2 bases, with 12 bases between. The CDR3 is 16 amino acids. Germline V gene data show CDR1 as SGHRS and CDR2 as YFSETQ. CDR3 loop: CASSLTGTATNEKLFF. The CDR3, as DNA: TGCGCCAGCAGCTTGACTGGGACCGCTACTAATGAAAAACTGTTTTTT.

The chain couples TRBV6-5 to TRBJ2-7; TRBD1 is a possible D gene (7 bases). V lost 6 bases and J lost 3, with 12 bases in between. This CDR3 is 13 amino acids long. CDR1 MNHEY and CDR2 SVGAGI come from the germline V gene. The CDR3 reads CASSAGTDYEQYF. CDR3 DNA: TGTGCCAGCAGCGCGGGGACAGACTACGAGCAGTACTTC.

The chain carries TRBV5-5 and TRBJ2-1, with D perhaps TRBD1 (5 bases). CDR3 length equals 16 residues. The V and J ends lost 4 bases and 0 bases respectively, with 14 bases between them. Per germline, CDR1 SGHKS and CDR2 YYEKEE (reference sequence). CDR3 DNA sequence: TGTGCCAGCAGCACGAAGACAGATGGCTCCTACAATGAGCAGTTCTTC. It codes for CASSTKTDGSYNEQFF.

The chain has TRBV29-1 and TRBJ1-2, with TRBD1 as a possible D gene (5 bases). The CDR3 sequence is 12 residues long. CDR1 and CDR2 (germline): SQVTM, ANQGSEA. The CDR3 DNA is TGCGGGGCGGTCTCCGATGACTATGGCTACACCTTC. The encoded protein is CGAVSDDYGYTF.

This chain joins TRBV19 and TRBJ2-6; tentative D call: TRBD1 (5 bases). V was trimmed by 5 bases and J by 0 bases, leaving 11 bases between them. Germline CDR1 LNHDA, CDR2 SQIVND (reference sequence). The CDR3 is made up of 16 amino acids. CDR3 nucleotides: TGTGCCAGTAGTCTCTACGGACACTCTGGGGCCAACGTCCTGACTTTC. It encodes CASSLYGHSGANVLTF.

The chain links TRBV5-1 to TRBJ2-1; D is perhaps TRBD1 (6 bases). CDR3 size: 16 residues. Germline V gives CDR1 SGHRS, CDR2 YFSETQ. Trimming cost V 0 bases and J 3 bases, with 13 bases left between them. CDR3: CASSLAGGDYYNEQFF. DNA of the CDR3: TGCGCCAGCAGCTTGGCTGGGGGCGACTACTACAATGAGCAGTTCTTC. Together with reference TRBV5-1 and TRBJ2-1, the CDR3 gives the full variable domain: KAGVTQTPRYLIKTRGQQVTLSCSPISGHRSVSWYQQTPGQGLQFLFEYFSETQRNKGNFPGRFSGRQFSNSRSEMNVSTLELGDSALYLCASSLAGGDYYNEQFFGPGTRLTVL.

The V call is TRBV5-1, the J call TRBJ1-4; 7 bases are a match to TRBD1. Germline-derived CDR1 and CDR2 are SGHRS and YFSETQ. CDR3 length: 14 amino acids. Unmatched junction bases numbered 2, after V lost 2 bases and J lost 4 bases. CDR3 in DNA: TGCGCCAGCAGCTTAGGGGGCGGTAATGAAAAACTGTTTTTT. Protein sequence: CASSLGGGNEKLFF.